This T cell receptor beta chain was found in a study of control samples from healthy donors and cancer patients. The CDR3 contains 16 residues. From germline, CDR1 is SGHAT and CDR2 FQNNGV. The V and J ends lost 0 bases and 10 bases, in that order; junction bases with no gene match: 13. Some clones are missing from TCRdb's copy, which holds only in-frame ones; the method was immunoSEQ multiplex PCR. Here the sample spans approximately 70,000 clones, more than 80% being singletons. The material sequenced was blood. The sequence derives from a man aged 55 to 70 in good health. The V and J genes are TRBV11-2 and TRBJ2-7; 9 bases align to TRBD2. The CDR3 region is CASSLDILAGSFDQYF. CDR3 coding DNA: TGTGCCAGCAGCTTAGATATCCTAGCGGGATCGTTCGACCAGTACTTC.